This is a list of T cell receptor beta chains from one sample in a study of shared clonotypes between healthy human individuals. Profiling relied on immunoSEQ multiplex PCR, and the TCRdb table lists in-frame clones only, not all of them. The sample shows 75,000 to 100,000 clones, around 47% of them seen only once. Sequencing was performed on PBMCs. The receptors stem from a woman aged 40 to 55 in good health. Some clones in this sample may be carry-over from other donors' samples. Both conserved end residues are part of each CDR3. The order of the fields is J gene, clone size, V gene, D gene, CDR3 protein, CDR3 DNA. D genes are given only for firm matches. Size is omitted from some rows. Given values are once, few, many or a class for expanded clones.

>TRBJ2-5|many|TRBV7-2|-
CASSFSNQETQYF
TGTGCCAGCAGCTTCTCGAACCAAGAGACCCAGTACTTC
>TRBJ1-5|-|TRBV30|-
CAWSPQTYSNQPQHF
TGTGCCTGGAGTCCCCAGACTTATAGCAATCAGCCCCAGCATTTT
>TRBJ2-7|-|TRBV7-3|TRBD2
CASSLDSGTYEQYF
TGTGCCAGCAGCTTAGACAGCGGGACGTACGAGCAGTACTTC
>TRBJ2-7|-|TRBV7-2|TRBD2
CASSLTSGSAYEQYF
TGTGCCAGCAGCTTAACTAGCGGGAGTGCCTACGAGCAGTACTTC
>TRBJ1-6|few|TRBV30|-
CAWNDGQWSPLHF
TGTGCCTGGAACGACGGCCAATGGTCACCCCTCCACTTT
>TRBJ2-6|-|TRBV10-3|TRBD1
CAIKGTGLSSGANVLTF
TGTGCCATCAAAGGGACAGGGCTTAGCTCTGGGGCCAACGTCCTGACTTTC
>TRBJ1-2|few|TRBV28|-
CASTRGVSGYTF
TGTGCCAGCACCCGGGGGGTTAGTGGCTACACCTTC
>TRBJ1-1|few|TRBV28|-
CASSLWKVAEAFF
TGTGCCAGCAGTTTATGGAAGGTGGCTGAAGCTTTCTTT
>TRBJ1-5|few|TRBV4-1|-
CASSQDLGNNQPQHF
TGCGCCAGCAGCCAAGATTTGGGTAACAATCAGCCCCAGCATTTT
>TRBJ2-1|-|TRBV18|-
CASSPSRTSYNEQFF
TGTGCCAGCTCACCATCAAGGACTTCCTACAATGAGCAGTTCTTC
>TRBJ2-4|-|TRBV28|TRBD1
CASRRGTGEAKNIQYF
TGTGCCAGCAGACGAGGGACAGGGGAAGCCAAAAACATTCAGTACTTC
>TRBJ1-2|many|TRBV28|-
CATENPYGYTF
TGTGCCACGGAGAACCCTTATGGCTACACCTTC
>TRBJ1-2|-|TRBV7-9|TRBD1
CASSSPLPDRASGYTF
TGTGCCAGCAGCTCCCCCCTACCTGACAGGGCCTCTGGCTACACCTTC
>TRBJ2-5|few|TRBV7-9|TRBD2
CASSSGLAGGPGETQYF
TGTGCCAGCAGCTCGGGACTAGCGGGAGGGCCTGGGGAGACCCAGTACTTC
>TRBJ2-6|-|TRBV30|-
CAWSRDSGANVLTF
TGTGCCTGGAGTAGGGACTCTGGGGCCAACGTCCTGACTTTC
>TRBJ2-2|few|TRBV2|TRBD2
CASRVSSGRAGTGETFF
TGTGCCAGCAGGGTATCTAGCGGGAGGGCCGGCACCGGGGAGACATTTTTT
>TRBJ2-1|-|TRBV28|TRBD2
CASIALAGLYNEQFF
TGTGCCAGCATCGCGCTAGCGGGGCTTTACAATGAGCAGTTCTTC
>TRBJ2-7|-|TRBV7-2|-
CASSLRHFYEQYF
TGTGCCAGCAGCTTAAGACATTTCTACGAGCAGTACTTC
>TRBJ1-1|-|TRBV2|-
CASSTTVGTEAFF
TGTGCCAGCAGTACGACAGTAGGCACTGAAGCTTTCTTT
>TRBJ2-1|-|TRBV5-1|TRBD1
CASSSTGQLRYNEQFF
TGCGCCAGCAGCTCTACGGGACAGCTGAGATACAATGAGCAGTTCTTC
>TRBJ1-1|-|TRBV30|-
CACEPLRGRAFF
TGTGCCTGTGAGCCCCTCCGCGGAAGGGCTTTCTTT
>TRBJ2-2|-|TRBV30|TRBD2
CAWRLAGEWTGELFF
TGTGCCTGGAGATTAGCGGGAGAGTGGACCGGGGAGCTGTTTTTT
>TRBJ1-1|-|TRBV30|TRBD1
CAWSLGTGLTEAFF
TGTGCCTGGAGTCTAGGGACAGGTCTCACTGAAGCTTTCTTT
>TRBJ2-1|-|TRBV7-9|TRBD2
CASSFRTGGGNNEQFF
TGTGCCAGCAGCTTCAGGACGGGAGGGGGGAACAATGAGCAGTTCTTC
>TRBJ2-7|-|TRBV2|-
CASQPQGEQYF
TGTGCCAGCCAGCCCCAGGGGGAGCAGTACTTC
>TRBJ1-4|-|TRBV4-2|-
CASSPEGGGLDEKLFF
TGTGCCAGCAGCCCCGAGGGGGGCGGGTTGGATGAAAAACTGTTTTTT
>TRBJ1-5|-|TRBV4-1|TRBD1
CASSWTGGDQPQHF
TGCGCCAGCAGCTGGACAGGGGGCGATCAGCCCCAGCATTTT
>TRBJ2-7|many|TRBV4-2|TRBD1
CASSQEGGQGYEQYF
TGTGCCAGCAGCCAAGAAGGGGGACAGGGGTACGAGCAGTACTTC
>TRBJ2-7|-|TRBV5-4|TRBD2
CASSIGLAASYEQYF
TGTGCCAGCAGCATAGGACTAGCGGCATCCTACGAGCAGTACTTC
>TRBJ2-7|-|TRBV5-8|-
CASSFRQSYEQYF
TGTGCCAGCAGCTTTCGACAGTCCTACGAGCAGTACTTC
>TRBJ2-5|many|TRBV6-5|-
CASSYSMGVQETQYF
TGTGCCAGCAGTTACTCGATGGGGGTACAAGAGACCCAGTACTTC
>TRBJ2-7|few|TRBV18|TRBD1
CASSRTDRGPYEQYF
TGTGCCAGCTCACGAACGGACAGGGGGCCATACGAGCAGTACTTC
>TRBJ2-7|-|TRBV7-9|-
CASSPGTNLLLEQYF
TGTGCCAGCAGCCCGGGGACCAATCTACTACTTGAGCAGTACTTC
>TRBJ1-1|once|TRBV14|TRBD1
CASSQTGGDSVTEAFF
TGTGCCAGCAGCCAAACAGGGGGCGATTCGGTCACTGAAGCTTTCTTT
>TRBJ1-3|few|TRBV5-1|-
CASSLGTGFKGNTIYF
TGCGCCAGCAGCTTGGGAACAGGGTTCAAGGGAAACACCATATATTTT
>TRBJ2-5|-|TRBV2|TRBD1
CASTVGTGSFEETQYF
TGTGCCAGCACGGTAGGGACAGGGTCTTTTGAAGAGACCCAGTACTTC
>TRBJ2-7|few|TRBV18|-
CASSPFSYEQYF
TGTGCCAGCTCACCCTTCTCCTACGAGCAGTACTTC
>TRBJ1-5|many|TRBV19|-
CASSPIRDSNQPQHF
TGTGCCAGTAGTCCAATCCGGGACAGCAATCAGCCCCAGCATTTT
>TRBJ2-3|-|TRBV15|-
CATSSALALADTQYF
TGTGCCACCAGCAGCGCCCTAGCCTTGGCAGATACGCAGTATTTT
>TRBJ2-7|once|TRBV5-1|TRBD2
CASSREGLAPFYEQYF
TGCGCCAGCAGCCGGGAGGGACTAGCGCCCTTCTACGAGCAGTACTTC
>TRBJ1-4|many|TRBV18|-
CASSPGQLSNEKLFF
TGTGCCAGCTCTCCGGGACAACTATCTAATGAAAAACTGTTTTTT
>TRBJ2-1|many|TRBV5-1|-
CASSRNPGLQNNEQFF
TGCGCCAGCAGCCGGAACCCGGGACTTCAAAACAATGAGCAGTTCTTC
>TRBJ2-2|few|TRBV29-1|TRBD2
CSVGTSGLNTGELFF
TGCAGCGTTGGGACTAGCGGGTTGAACACCGGGGAGCTGTTTTTT
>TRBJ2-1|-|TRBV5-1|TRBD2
CASSLVVAGDYEQFF
TGCGCCAGCAGCTTGGTAGTAGCGGGAGACTATGAGCAGTTCTTC
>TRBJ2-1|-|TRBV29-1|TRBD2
CSVVLAGRLSYNEQFF
TGCAGCGTTGTCCTAGCGGGTCGTCTGTCCTACAATGAGCAGTTCTTC
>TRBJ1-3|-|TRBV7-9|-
CASSFHQGTGNTIYF
TGTGCCAGCAGCTTCCATCAGGGTACGGGAAACACCATATATTTT
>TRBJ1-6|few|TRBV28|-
CASSKLDRENSPLHF
TGTGCCAGCAGCAAACTCGACAGAGAGAATTCACCCCTCCACTTT
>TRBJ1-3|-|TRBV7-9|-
CASSLSGGNTIYF
TGTGCCAGCAGCTTAAGTGGGGGAAACACCATATATTTT